Below are 20 T cell receptor beta chains sequenced from a single sample in a study of T cell repertoires in cytomegalovirus infection. TCRdb re-called the reads through MiXCR, storing one row per CDR3 protein. The table records 650,000 to 900,000 distinct CDR3 sequences, roughly 29% of them present only once. No antigen has been assigned to these receptors. The material was cultured CD8+ T cells from PBMCs, obtained from culture after CMV antigen stimulation. These TCRs come from a human donor in good health (CMV status not recorded). Some clones in this sample may be carry-over from other donors' samples.

The rearrangement uses TRBV20-1 and TRBJ1-1; D unresolved. There are 13 residues in the CDR3. The V end was cut by 5 bases, the J end by 0 bases, with 10 bases between. Germline assignment: CDR1 DFQATT and CDR2 SNEGSKA (reference sequence). DNA of the CDR3: TGCAGTGCTTTTCAAGACATGAACACTGAAGCTTTCTTT. Its translation: CSAFQDMNTEAFF.

This clonotype has just a few counts. The chain carries TRBV20-1 and TRBJ1-5, with D unresolved. The ends were cut back, 0 bases at V and 3 bases at J, with 15 bases in the middle. Germline CDR1 reads DFQATT; CDR2 reads SNEGSKA (reference sequence). This CDR3 region has 16 residues. DNA for the CDR3: TGCAGTGCTAGAGATGACCTCAAGGAGTTCAATCAGCCCCAGCATTTT. It translates to CSARDDLKEFNQPQHF.

This clonotype was observed a handful of times. The rearrangement joins TRBV6-2 or TRBV6-3 to TRBJ1-1, with TRBD1 matching 8 bases. V shed 6 bases, J shed 4 bases, and the junction held 10 bases outside the gene matches. Germline loops: CDR1 MNHEY, CDR2 SVGEGT. CDR3 length: 15 residues. CDR3 loop: CASRTSRTGGTEAFF. CDR3 bases: TGTGCCAGCAGAACTTCTCGCACAGGGGGCACTGAAGCTTTCTTT.

This clonotype was counted a few times. The rearrangement joins TRBV4-1 to TRBJ1-1; the match to TRBD1 covers 9 bases. Germline CDR1 is MGHRA and CDR2 is YSYEKL. J was trimmed by 3 bases and V by 1 base; bases with no gene match: 12. CDR3 length: 18 amino acids. The CDR3 sequence: CASSQGVTGGVMDTEAFF. DNA of the CDR3: TGCGCCAGCAGCCAAGGGGTGACAGGGGGAGTGATGGACACTGAAGCTTTCTTT.

This clonotype appeared a few times. The chain recombines TRBV6-6 with TRBJ2-1; D may be TRBD1 (8 bases). This CDR3 is built from 12 residues. The germline V gene has CDR1 MNHNY and CDR2 SVGAGI (reference sequence). The germline V and J ends were trimmed by 10 bases and 6 bases, with 13 bases remaining between them. The DNA for the CDR3 is TGTGCCACTTACAGGGGGGGCAATGAGCAGTTCTTC. Its translation: CATYRGGNEQFF.

This clonotype showed up many times. The chain recombines TRBV7-6 with TRBJ2-3; 8 bases line up with TRBD1. Trimming at V came to 0 bases and at J to 3 bases, leaving 11 bases not matched to a gene. CDR1 and CDR2 from the germline V gene are SGHVS and FNYEAQ. The CDR3 loop spans 18 amino acids. CDR3 nucleotide sequence: TGTGCCAGCAGCTTAGCGTCCGGACAGGGACTGTGGACAGATACGCAGTATTTT. Amino acids: CASSLASGQGLWTDTQYF.

This clonotype was detected only a few times. V usage is TRBV2 and J usage is TRBJ2-1; 8 bases align to TRBD2. V lost 1 base, J lost 0 bases, and 8 bases stayed unmatched. Germline CDR1 SNHLY, CDR2 FYNNEI. The CDR3 has 18 residues. The CDR3 spells CASSEGGAGDISYNEQFF. The DNA of the CDR3 is TGTGCCAGCAGTGAAGGTGGAGCGGGGGACATCTCCTACAATGAGCAGTTCTTC.

This clonotype was picked up a small number of times. The V and J genes are TRBV5-4 and TRBJ2-2; D may be TRBD1 (5 bases). The CDR3 consists of 15 residues. V lost 2 bases and J 2 bases, leaving 10 bases between the germline ends. Germline V gene sequence: CDR1 SGHNT, CDR2 YYREEE (reference sequence). CDR3 sequence reads: CASSLGALNTGELFF. The CDR3 DNA follows: TGTGCCAGCAGCTTAGGGGCCCTTAACACCGGGGAGCTGTTTTTT.

This clonotype was seen more than once but under ten times. This chain joins TRBV6-6 and TRBJ2-7; 8 bases fit TRBD1. Per germline, CDR1 MNHNY and CDR2 SVGAGI (reference sequence). This CDR3 has 15 residues. With 5 bases clipped from V and 0 bases from J, the junction kept 6 bases outside the gene matches. CDR3 region: CASSPYRGSSYEQYV. The DNA for the CDR3 is TGTGCCAGCAGTCCTTACAGGGGGAGCTCCTACGAGCAGTACGTC.

This clonotype came up many times. CDR3 sequence reads: CASSQRGGMNSPLHF. CDR3 bases: TGTGCCAGCAGTCAACGGGGCGGCATGAATTCACCCCTCCACTTT. The V call is TRBV12-3 or TRBV12-4, the J call TRBJ1-6, with a tentative D call TRBD1 (5 bases). V was cut by 5 bases and J by 7 bases, with 15 bases left in between. This CDR3 has 15 amino acids.

This clonotype showed up just a few times. The chain combines TRBV10-3 with TRBJ2-6, with TRBD1 matching over 7 bases. The CDR3 consists of 15 residues. The germline gives CDR1 ENHRY, CDR2 SYGVKD. This CDR3 reads CAILDRTPGANVLTF. The CDR3 DNA sequence: TGTGCAATTTTGGACAGGACCCCTGGGGCCAACGTCCTGACTTTC.

A few counts support this clonotype. This chain uses TRBV12-3 or TRBV12-4 with TRBJ1-1, with D maybe TRBD1 (5 bases). With 5 bases removed from V and 3 bases from J, the gap between germline ends came to 16 bases. The length of the CDR3 is 15 residues. The CDR3 is CASSPGPFADTEAFF. The CDR3 nucleotides read TGTGCCAGCAGTCCGGGACCTTTTGCGGACACTGAAGCTTTCTTT.

This clonotype was counted a few times. CDR3 sequence (DNA): TGTGCCAGCAGTCTCGACCCGGGACAGGGGGCGCAGGGTGGCTACGAGCAGTACTTC. As protein: CASSLDPGQGAQGGYEQYF. The V call is TRBV12-3 or TRBV12-4, the J call TRBJ2-7, with 12 bases aligning to TRBD1. The CDR3 runs 19 residues. The V gene end was trimmed by 5 bases and the J gene end by 3 bases; junction bases not matched to a gene: 17.

This clonotype was observed a handful of times. The CDR3 DNA is TGTGCCAGTAGTATAGATCCTCTCTCCTACAATGAGCAGTTCTTC. It specifies CASSIDPLSYNEQFF. V gene TRBV19 combines with J gene TRBJ2-1; no reliable D call. V was pared by 0 bases and J by 0 bases, with 6 bases between. Germline assignment: CDR1 LNHDA and CDR2 SQIVND (reference sequence). This CDR3 contains 15 residues.

The genes are TRBV19 and TRBJ1-1; 7 nucleotides line up with TRBD1. Germline CDR1 reads LNHDA; CDR2 reads SQIVND (reference sequence). The CDR3 runs to 13 residues. V shed 5 bases and J 7 bases; nucleotides not matched to a gene: 7. The CDR3 DNA is TGTGCCAGTAGTTTCCGGACAGGAATTGAAGCTTTCTTT. As protein: CASSFRTGIEAFF.

This clonotype was seen only a few times. The chain uses TRBV27 and TRBJ2-1, with unresolved D. Germline V lookup: CDR1 MNHEY, CDR2 SMNVEV (reference sequence). There are 15 residues in the CDR3. V lost 3 bases, J lost 0 bases, and 9 bases lay in between. CDR3: CASSFTPISYNEQFF. CDR3 sequence (DNA): TGTGCCAGCAGTTTCACACCGATCTCCTACAATGAGCAGTTCTTC.

This clonotype turned up a few times. This chain joins TRBV7-6 and TRBJ1-2; possible D gene TRBD1, 5 bases. The CDR3 contains 12 residues. Per the germline V gene, CDR1 is SGHVS and CDR2 is FNYEAQ. V lost 3 bases and J 8 bases, leaving 10 bases between the germline ends. The CDR3 DNA sequence: TGTGCCAGCAGCTTCGGGACGGGGGGCTACACCTTC. Encoded protein: CASSFGTGGYTF. Complete variable domain (other parts from reference TRBV7-6 and TRBJ1-2): GAGVSQSPRYKVTKRGQDVALRCDPISGHVSLYWYRQALGQGPEFLTYFNYEAQQDKSGLPNDRFSAERPEGSISTLTIQRTEQRDSAMYRCASSFGTGGYTFGSGTRLTVV.

This clonotype was seen repeatedly, ten times or more. The CDR3 is CASRPTSGGLLSYNEQFF. CDR3 nucleotides: TGTGCCAGCAGACCAACTAGCGGGGGCCTACTATCCTACAATGAGCAGTTCTTC. J is TRBJ2-1 and V is TRBV7-2; 11 bases line up with TRBD2. The V segment lost 6 bases and the J segment 1 base; nucleotides outside the gene matches: 11. The CDR3 has 18 residues. CDR1 and CDR2 from the germline V gene are SGHTA and FQGNSA.

The chain combines TRBV4-1 with TRBJ1-5, with 8 bases fitting TRBD1. CDR1 is MGHRA, CDR2 YSYEKL, per germline. The CDR3 sequence is 15 residues long. Trimming cost V 2 bases and J 5 bases; bases outside gene matches: 5. The CDR3 loop reads CASSQFDRGDQPQHF. CDR3 in DNA: TGCGCCAGCAGCCAATTTGACAGGGGAGATCAGCCCCAGCATTTT.

This clonotype occurred many times. The chain employs TRBV7-6 and TRBJ1-1; 8 nucleotides agree with TRBD1. Germline CDR1 and CDR2: SGHVS and FNYEAQ. V trimming: 2 bases; J trimming: 3 bases; junction bases outside the gene matches: 5. The CDR3 length is 15 residues. CDR3 sequence reads: CASSLSDRGYTEAFF. The CDR3 DNA reads TGTGCCAGCAGCTTATCCGACAGGGGCTACACTGAAGCTTTCTTT.